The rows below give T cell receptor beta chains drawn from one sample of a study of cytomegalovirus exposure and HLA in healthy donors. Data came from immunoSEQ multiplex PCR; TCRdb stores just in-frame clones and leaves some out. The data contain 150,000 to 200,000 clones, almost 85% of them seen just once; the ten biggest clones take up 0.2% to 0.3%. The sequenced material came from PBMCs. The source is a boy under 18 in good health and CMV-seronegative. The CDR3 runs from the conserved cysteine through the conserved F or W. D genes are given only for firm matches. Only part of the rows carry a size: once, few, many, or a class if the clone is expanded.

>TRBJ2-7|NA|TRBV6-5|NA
CASSPTRGLYEQYF
TGTGCCAGCAGTCCGACCAGGGGCCTCTACGAGCAGTACTTC
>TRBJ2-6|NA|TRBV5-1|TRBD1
CASSKGAKSGANVLTF
TGCGCCAGCAGTAAGGGGGCGAAGTCTGGGGCCAACGTCCTGACTTTC
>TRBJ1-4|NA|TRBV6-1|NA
CASSGVSANEKLFF
TGTGCCAGCTCCGGGGTTTCGGCTAATGAAAAACTGTTTTTT
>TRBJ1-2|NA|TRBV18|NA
CASSPEREHNYGYTF
TGTGCCAGCTCACCGGAGAGGGAACACAACTATGGCTACACCTTC
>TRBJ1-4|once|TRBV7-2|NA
CASSLVGGGGEKLFF
TGTGCCAGCAGCTTAGTTGGGGGGGGCGGTGAAAAACTGTTTTTT
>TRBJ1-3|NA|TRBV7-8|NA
CASSPRGGASSGNTIYF
TGTGCCAGCAGCCCCAGAGGCGGGGCATCCTCTGGAAACACCATATATTTT
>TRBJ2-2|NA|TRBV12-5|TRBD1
CASGHGTGNTGELFF
TGTGCTAGTGGCCATGGGACAGGGAACACCGGGGAGCTGTTTTTT
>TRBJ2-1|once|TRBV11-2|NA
CASSPLAGREQFF
TGTGCCAGCAGCCCCCTGGCGGGCCGAGAGCAGTTCTTC
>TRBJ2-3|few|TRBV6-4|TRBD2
CASSDSSGADTQYF
TGTGCCAGCAGTGACTCTAGCGGGGCAGATACGCAGTATTTT
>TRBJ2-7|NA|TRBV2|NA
CASSEFASYRYF
TGTGCCAGCAGTGAATTCGCGTCCTACCGGTACTTC
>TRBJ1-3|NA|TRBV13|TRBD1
CASSPRTGWGNTIYF
TGTGCCAGCAGCCCACGGACAGGGTGGGGAAACACCATATATTTT
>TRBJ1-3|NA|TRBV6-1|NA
CASSETGVSTGNTIYF
TGTGCCAGCAGTGAAACGGGGGTTTCAACTGGAAACACCATATATTTT
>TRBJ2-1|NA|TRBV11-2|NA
CASSLGSRQNEQFF
TGTGCCAGCAGCTTAGGAAGCCGCCAAAATGAGCAGTTCTTC
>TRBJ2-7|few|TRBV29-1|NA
CSVGEGPYEQYF
TGCAGCGTTGGAGAGGGGCCCTACGAGCAGTACTTC
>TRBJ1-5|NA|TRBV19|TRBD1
CASSIGTGGNQPQHF
TGTGCCAGTAGTATAGGGACAGGGGGTAATCAGCCCCAGCATTTT
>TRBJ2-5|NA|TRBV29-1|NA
CSVERQVETQYF
TGCAGCGTTGAGAGACAGGTGGAGACCCAGTACTTC
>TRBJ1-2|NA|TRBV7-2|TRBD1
CASSYRSGQVFGYTF
TGTGCCAGCAGCTACAGATCGGGACAGGTTTTTGGCTACACCTTC
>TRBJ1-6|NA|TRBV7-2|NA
CASSSPDSGTLHF
TGTGCCAGCAGCTCCCCGGACAGTGGGACCCTCCACTTT
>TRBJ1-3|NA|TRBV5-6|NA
CASRPGWKLSSGNTIYF
TGTGCCAGCAGGCCGGGGTGGAAACTTTCATCTGGAAACACCATATATTTT
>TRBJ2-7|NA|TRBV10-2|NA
CASSHQAFSYEQYF
TGCGCCAGTTCTCATCAGGCTTTCTCCTACGAGCAGTACTTC
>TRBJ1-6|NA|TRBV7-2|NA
CASSLGPGPNSPLHF
TGTGCCAGCAGCTTAGGGCCGGGTCCAAATTCACCCCTCCACTTT
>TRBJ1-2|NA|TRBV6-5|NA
CASSYGGAHYGYTF
TGTGCCAGCAGTTACGGGGGCGCGCACTATGGCTACACCTTC
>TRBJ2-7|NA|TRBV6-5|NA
CASGPTEAYEQYF
TGTGCCAGCGGACCGACAGAGGCCTACGAGCAGTACTTC
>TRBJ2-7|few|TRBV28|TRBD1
CASSLGQGGYEQYF
TGTGCCAGCAGTTTAGGACAGGGCGGGTACGAGCAGTACTTC
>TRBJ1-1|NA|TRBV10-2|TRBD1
CASRTGGMYTEAFF
TGCGCCAGCAGGACAGGGGGCATGTACACTGAAGCTTTCTTT
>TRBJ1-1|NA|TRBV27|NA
CASSPRWGGNTEAFF
TGTGCCAGCAGTCCCAGGTGGGGGGGGAACACTGAAGCTTTCTTT
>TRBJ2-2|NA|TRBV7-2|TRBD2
CASSVTSGANTGELFF
TGTGCCAGCAGCGTCACTAGCGGGGCGAACACCGGGGAGCTGTTTTTT
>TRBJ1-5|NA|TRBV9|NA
CASSAGGGYNQPQHF
TGTGCCAGCAGCGCCGGGGGGGGTTACAATCAGCCCCAGCATTTT
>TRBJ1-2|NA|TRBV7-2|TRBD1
CASSLGTGSNYGYTF
TGTGCCAGCAGCTTAGGGACAGGGTCAAACTATGGCTACACCTTC